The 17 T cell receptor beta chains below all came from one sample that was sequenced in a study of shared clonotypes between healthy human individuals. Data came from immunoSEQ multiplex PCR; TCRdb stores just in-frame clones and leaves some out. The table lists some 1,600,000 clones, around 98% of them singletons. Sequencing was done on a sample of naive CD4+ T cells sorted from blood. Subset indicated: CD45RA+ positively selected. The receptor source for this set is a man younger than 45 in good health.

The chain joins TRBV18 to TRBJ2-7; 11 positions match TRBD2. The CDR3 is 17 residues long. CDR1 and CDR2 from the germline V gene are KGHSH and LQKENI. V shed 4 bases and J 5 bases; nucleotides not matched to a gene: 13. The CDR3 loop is CASSQLAGGGLAHEQYF. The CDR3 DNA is TGTGCCAGCTCACAGCTAGCGGGAGGAGGTTTGGCCCACGAGCAGTACTTC.

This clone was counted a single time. The CDR3 reads CASSGRGGWTDTQYF. The CDR3 nucleotides are TGTGCCAGCAGTGGCAGGGGAGGGTGGACAGATACGCAGTATTTT. The chain uses TRBV2 and TRBJ2-3, with D possibly matching TRBD2 (7 bases). Trimming removed 4 bases at V and 3 bases at J, with 14 bases between. Germline CDR1 is SNHLY and CDR2 is FYNNEI. The CDR3 contains 15 residues.

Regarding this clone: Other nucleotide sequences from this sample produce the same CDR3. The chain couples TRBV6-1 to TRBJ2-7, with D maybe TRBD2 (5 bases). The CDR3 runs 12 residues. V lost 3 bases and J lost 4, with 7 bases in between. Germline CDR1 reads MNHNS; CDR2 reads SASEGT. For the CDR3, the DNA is TGTGCCAGCAGTGATCGAGGGTACGAGCAGTACTTC. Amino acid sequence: CASSDRGYEQYF.

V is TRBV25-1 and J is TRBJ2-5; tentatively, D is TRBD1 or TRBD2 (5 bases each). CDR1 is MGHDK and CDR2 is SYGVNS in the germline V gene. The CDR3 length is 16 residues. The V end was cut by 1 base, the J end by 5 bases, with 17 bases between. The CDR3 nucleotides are TGTGCCAGCAGTGAATTATCAATGCGGTGGGGGGAGACCCAGTACTTC. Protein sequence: CASSELSMRWGETQYF.

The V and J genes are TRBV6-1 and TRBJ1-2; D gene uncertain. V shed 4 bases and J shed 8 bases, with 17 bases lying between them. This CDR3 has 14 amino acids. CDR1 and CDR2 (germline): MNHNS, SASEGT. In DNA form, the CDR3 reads TGTGCCAGCAGTGCTATCACTGGAGGGTACGGCTACACCTTC. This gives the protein CASSAITGGYGYTF.

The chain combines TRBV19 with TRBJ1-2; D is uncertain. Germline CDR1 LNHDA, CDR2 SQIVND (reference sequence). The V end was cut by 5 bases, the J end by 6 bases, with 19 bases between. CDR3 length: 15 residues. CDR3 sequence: CASSLAVLGEDGYTF. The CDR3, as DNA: TGTGCCAGTAGTTTGGCTGTATTAGGTGAGGATGGCTACACCTTC.

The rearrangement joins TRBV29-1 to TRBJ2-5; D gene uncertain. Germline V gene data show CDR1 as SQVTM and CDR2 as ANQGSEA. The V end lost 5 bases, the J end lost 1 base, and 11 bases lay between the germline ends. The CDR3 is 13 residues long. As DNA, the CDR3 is TGCAGCGTTACGACAACGATCCAAGAGACCCAGTACTTC. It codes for CSVTTTIQETQYF.

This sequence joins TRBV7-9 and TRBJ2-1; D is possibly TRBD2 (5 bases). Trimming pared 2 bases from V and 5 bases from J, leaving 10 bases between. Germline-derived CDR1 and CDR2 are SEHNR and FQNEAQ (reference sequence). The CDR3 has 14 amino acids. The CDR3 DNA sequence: TGTGCCAGCAGCTTAAGGAGCGGAGACAATGAGCAGTTCTTC. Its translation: CASSLRSGDNEQFF.

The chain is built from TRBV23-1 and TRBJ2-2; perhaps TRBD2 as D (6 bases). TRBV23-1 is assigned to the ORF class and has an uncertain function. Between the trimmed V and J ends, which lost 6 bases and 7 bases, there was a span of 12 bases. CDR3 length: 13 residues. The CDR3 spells CASRLTAGGELFF. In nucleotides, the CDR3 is TGCGCCAGCAGACTCACAGCGGGCGGGGAGCTGTTTTTT.

The CDR3 nucleotides are TGTGCCAGCTCACCTCAACAGCATTCCCCCTACGAGCAGTACTTC. Protein sequence: CASSPQQHSPYEQYF. This sequence joins TRBV18 and TRBJ2-7; D is ambiguous. CDR1 and CDR2 (germline): KGHSH, LQKENI. This CDR3 is built from 15 residues. Trimming cost V 3 bases and J 2 bases, with 14 bases left between them.

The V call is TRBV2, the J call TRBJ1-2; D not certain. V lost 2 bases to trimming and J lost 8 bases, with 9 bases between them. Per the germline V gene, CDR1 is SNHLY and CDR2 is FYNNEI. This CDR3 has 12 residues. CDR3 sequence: CASSERVGGYTF. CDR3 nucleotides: TGTGCCAGCAGTGAAAGGGTCGGGGGCTACACCTTC.

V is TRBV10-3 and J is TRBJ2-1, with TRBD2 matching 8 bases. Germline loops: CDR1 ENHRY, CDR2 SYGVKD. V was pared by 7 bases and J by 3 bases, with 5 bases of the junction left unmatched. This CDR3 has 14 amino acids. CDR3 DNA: TGTGCCATCAAAGATAGCGGGATCTACAATGAGCAGTTCTTC. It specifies CAIKDSGIYNEQFF.

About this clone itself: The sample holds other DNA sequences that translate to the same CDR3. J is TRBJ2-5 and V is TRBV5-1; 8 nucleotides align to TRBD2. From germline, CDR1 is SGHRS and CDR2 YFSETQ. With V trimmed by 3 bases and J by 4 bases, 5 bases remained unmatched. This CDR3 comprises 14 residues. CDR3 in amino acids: CASSSSGRGETQYF. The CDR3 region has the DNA TGCGCCAGCAGCTCGAGCGGGAGAGGAGAGACCCAGTACTTC.

The CDR3 DNA follows: TGTGCCAGCATGCTGACTGGCTTTGCGACAGATACGCAGTATTTT. This gives the protein CASMLTGFATDTQYF. The chain couples TRBV27 to TRBJ2-3; D is ambiguous. V was trimmed by 7 bases and J by 3 bases, leaving 17 bases between them. The CDR3 consists of 15 residues. Germline V gives CDR1 MNHEY, CDR2 SMNVEV (reference sequence).

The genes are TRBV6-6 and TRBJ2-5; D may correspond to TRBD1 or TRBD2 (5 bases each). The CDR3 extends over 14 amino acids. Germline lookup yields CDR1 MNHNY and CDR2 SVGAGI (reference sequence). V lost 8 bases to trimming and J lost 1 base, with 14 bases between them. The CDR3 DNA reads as TGTGCCAGCTCCGCCGGGACGGTCCAAGAGACCCAGTACTTC. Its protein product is CASSAGTVQETQYF.

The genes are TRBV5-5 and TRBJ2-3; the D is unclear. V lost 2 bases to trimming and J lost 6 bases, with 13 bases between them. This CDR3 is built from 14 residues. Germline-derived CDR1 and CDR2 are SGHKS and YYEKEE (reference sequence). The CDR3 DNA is TGTGCCAGCAGCTTTCGCTCCAGTCGGGATACGCAGTATTTT. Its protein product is CASSFRSSRDTQYF.

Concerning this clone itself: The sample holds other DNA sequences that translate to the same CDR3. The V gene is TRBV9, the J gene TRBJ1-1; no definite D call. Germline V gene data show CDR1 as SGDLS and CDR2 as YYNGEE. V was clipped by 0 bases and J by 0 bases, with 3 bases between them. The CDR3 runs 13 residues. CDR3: CASSVVLNTEAFF. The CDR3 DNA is TGTGCCAGCAGCGTAGTTTTGAACACTGAAGCTTTCTTT.